The present TCR beta chain was sequenced within a study of T cells after posttransplantation cyclophosphamide. General study findings and limits: Later blood repertoires were often dominated by clones from the donor CD8+ memory compartment. Recipient CMV seropositivity and CMV reactivation strongly tracked TRB clonality.

The CDR3 is 15 amino acids. Germline loops: CDR1 KGHSH, CDR2 LQKENI. V shed 3 bases, J shed 3 bases, and the junction held 8 bases outside the gene matches. This related bone marrow graft donor gave peripheral blood on the day of marrow donation. Clones were sequenced by immunoSEQ multiplex PCR, and TCRdb holds only the in-frame ones, with some missing. The sample contains tens of thousands of clones, approximately 71% of which appear only once. As to this clone: Its specificity is not known.

Sequencing was performed on memory CD4+ T cells sorted from PBMCs. The sequence was collected from a woman aged 60-75 years in good health, CMV-negative, and a related stem cell transplant donor. This chain uses TRBV18 with TRBJ2-7, with 7 bases lining up with TRBD1. Written as DNA, the CDR3 is TGTGCCAGCTCACCGACACGGACAGGCCTCTACGAGCAGTACTTC. Its protein product is CASSPTRTGLYEQYF.